This T cell receptor beta chain was retrieved from a study of blood T cells in healthy people across ages. The second PCR ran roughly 7 to 12 cycles with a sample-barcoded 5' primer and J-beta primers. Via MiXCR, TCRdb re-called the 5' RACE reads, giving one row per CDR3 protein. The sample records roughly 640,000 distinct CDR3 sequences, approximately 30% being singletons. The V and J ends lost 5 bases and 0 bases, in that order; junction bases with no gene match: 4. The germline V gene has CDR1 KGHDR and CDR2 SFDVKD. The CDR3 has 15 amino acids. This clonotype was detected many times. The sequence was collected from a woman older than 75 in good health. The J gene is TRBJ2-5, the V gene TRBV24-1; the match to TRBD2 covers 8 bases. The sample consisted of blood. CDR3 sequence: CATSGERGNQETQYF. CDR3 DNA sequence: TGTGCCACCAGTGGGGAGCGGGGGAACCAAGAGACCCAGTACTTC.